The present entry profiles one T cell receptor (beta chain) with its context. The antigen is unknown. Presence of unique molecular identifiers characterized the TCR beta cDNA libraries. TCRdb recomputed calls from the PCR reads with MiXCR, one row per CDR3 protein. The data show about 820,000 distinct CDR3 sequences, about 50% seen once. The data belong to a study of post-analysis software for immune sequencing data. Overall study context: Some patients lacked subtype; others had relapsing-remitting, secondary progressive or progressive-relapsing disease. Findings and caveats of the study: Controls showed significantly higher normalized Chao1 diversity than did multiple sclerosis patients. TRBV5-6, TRBV5-1 and TRBV20-1 belonged to a set of about five TRBV segments that were more frequent in patients than controls.

CDR1 SGHRS and CDR2 YFSETQ come from the germline V gene. The CDR3 totals 16 residues. Source material: blood. J is TRBJ2-1 and V is TRBV5-1, with D possibly TRBD2 on 5 matching bases. The DNA end lines up better with TRBJ2-7; the J call may be wrong. This clonotype was obtained from a girl between 5 and 17 years old with multiple sclerosis. CDR3 nucleotide sequence: TGCGCCAGCAGCTGGAACATAAATAGCGAATCCTACGAGCAGTACTTC. Amino acid sequence: CASSWNINSESYEQYF.